The next 8 T cell receptor beta chains were all read from a single sample in a study of control samples from healthy donors and cancer patients. Measured with immunoSEQ multiplex PCR; TCRdb has only the in-frame clones, and not every one. In the table there are about 98,000 clones, 82% of which are singletons. Sequencing was done on a sample of blood. The origin of the receptors is a man aged 55 to 70 in good health.

This clone appeared a single time. V gene TRBV6-5 combines with J gene TRBJ1-2; no clear D. V was pared by 3 bases and J by 5 bases, with 19 bases between. Per the germline V gene, CDR1 is MNHEY and CDR2 is SVGAGI. The CDR3 has 16 amino acids. CDR3 protein: CASSYSDPTELYGYTF. Here the CDR3 DNA reads TGTGCCAGCAGTTATAGCGACCCTACAGAACTTTATGGCTACACCTTC.

The rearrangement uses TRBV28 and TRBJ2-3; D possibly uses TRBD1 or TRBD2 (6 bases each). Germline V gene data show CDR1 as MDHEN and CDR2 as SYDVKM. CDR3 length equals 15 residues. V gave up 6 bases and J gave up 5 bases, with 18 bases separating them. CDR3 nucleotides: TGTGCCAGCAGGGCCCCGGGGGCCATGGGAGATACGCAGTATTTT. Protein product: CASRAPGAMGDTQYF.

The DNA for the CDR3 is TGTGCCTCCCATGACGGGGCGGGGGGGAACAATGAGCAGTTCTTC. Residues: CASHDGAGGNNEQFF. The chain is built from TRBV19 and TRBJ2-1, with 9 positions matching TRBD2. Germline V gene lookup returns CDR1 LNHDA and CDR2 SQIVND (reference sequence). CDR3 size: 15 residues. After removal of 11 bases from V and 5 bases from J, the junction contained 13 bases not matched to a gene.

This clone was seen only a few times. The rearrangement links TRBV7-9 to TRBJ2-7; D may be TRBD1 (6 bases). The CDR3 sequence is 16 residues long. Germline V gives CDR1 SEHNR, CDR2 FQNEAQ (reference sequence). With 1 base removed from V and 9 bases from J, the gap between germline ends came to 22 bases. CDR3 sequence: CASSLGGTPQSGGQYF. The CDR3 bases are TGTGCCAGCAGCTTAGGAGGGACACCGCAATCGGGTGGGCAGTACTTC.

This clone has only one observation. The J gene is TRBJ2-3, the V gene TRBV6-4; 9 nucleotides line up with TRBD2. Looked up from germline, CDR1 is MRHNA and CDR2 is SNTAGT. The V and J ends lost 6 bases and 3 bases, in that order; junction bases with no gene match: 10. The CDR3 sequence is 16 residues long. CDR3 in DNA: TGTGCCAGCAGCGCTCGGGGGGGACTAGCTACAGATACGCAGTATTTT. Protein sequence: CASSARGGLATDTQYF.

This sequence joins TRBV6-5 and TRBJ1-4; 7 bases map to TRBD1. Per the germline V gene, CDR1 is MNHEY and CDR2 is SVGAGI. CDR3 length: 12 residues. V lost 6 bases to trimming and J lost 7 bases; unmatched junction nucleotides: 2. The CDR3 here is CASSPGGEKLFF. The CDR3, as DNA: TGTGCCAGCAGCCCAGGGGGTGAAAAACTGTTTTTT.

The CDR3 protein is CASSTTSTLGEQFF. As DNA, the CDR3 is TGTGCCAGCAGTACCACGTCAACTCTAGGGGAGCAGTTCTTC. This rearrangement joins TRBV27 to TRBJ2-1; D gene unclear. Trimming cost V 5 bases and J 10 bases, with 18 bases left between them. This CDR3 contains 14 residues. CDR1 and CDR2 (germline): MNHEY, SMNVEV (reference sequence).

The rearrangement joins TRBV7-3 to TRBJ2-5; tentatively, D is TRBD2 (7 bases). V lost 5 bases and J 9 bases, leaving 19 bases between the germline ends. The CDR3 runs to 14 residues. Germline loops: CDR1 SGHTA, CDR2 FQGTGA. DNA of the CDR3: TGTGCCAGCAGCCCCTCAGGGGCCCGGGGGGCCCAGTACTTC. Its protein is CASSPSGARGAQYF.